This T cell receptor beta chain derives from a study of tumor-infiltrating lymphocytes in primary liver carcinoma (dated by TCRdb to between 2016 and 2019). A note on the overall study: Of the five patients, three men and two women aged 30 to 69 years, four had hepatocellular carcinoma and one had combined HCC and intrahepatic cholangiocarcinoma. Technical replicate repertoires showed high reproducibility, with mean shared-clone rates around 0.9 and correlation coefficients above 0.95. Each sample produced roughly 3.65 to 7.13 million productive TCRbeta reads, and read depth showed no significant difference between tissue types. Agilent mRNA microarray profiling was performed on the roughly 25 tumor region samples to relate TCRbeta repertoire diversity to the local molecular phenotype. The study combined TCRbeta repertoire sequencing, expression microarrays and whole-exome sequencing across five regions of each liver tumor, with adjacent normal tissue and blood. TCRbeta repertoire sequencing covered roughly 35 specimens from 5 patients: roughly 25 tumor regions, 5 adjacent noncancerous liver tissues and 5 peripheral blood samples. The five patients had tumors staged T1-T3 N0M0, with maximum diameters ranging from about 4.2 to 11 cm. On the study overall, not on this receptor specifically: Only a few patients were included in the study, and the authors note that the findings should be validated in a larger study. Only about 7-25% of top clones were found in all five regions of a tumor, suggesting spatial heterogeneity of tumor-infiltrating T cells. Only the TCR beta chain was sequenced, which likely underestimates true repertoire diversity because unpaired alpha chains were not captured. Consistent with antigen-driven expansion, pairs of tumor regions showed higher repertoire overlap (mean approximately 35%) than either tumor-adjacent pairs (around 17%) or tumor-blood pairs (approximately 15%). Compared with blood, tumors had a significantly larger share of the repertoire taken up by the top 250 clones (p = 0.039). Bulk unsorted samples precluded comparing CD4+ and CD8+ T cell repertoires.

Without any cell sorting, total RNA and DNA were co-extracted from 20-30 mg of bulk tissue using the AllPrep DNA/RNA mini kit. Between late 2015 and March 2016, roughly five patients in China with histopathologically diagnosed primary liver carcinoma had surgical resection. At the time of sampling, the patients were treatment-naive and had chronic HBV infection. Each tumor was sampled at five spatially separated regions: the superior, inferior, left-lateral and right-lateral poles and the tumor centre. More than 75% viable tumor cells were found by histology in every tumor sample. Fresh tumor and adjacent tissue pieces were bisected, with one half stored in RNAlater at -80 degrees C and the other half sent for histology. Using a constant-region primer and ProtoScript II reverse transcriptase, TCRbeta-specific cDNA was reverse-transcribed from about 460 ng total RNA. The TCRbeta libraries were prepared through three rounds of nested multiplex PCR following a slightly modified ARM-PCR procedure. Sample barcodes and Illumina adapters were attached in a final 25-cycle PCR using Deep VentR polymerase. Amplicons of 200-500 bp were gel-purified with a QIAquick gel extraction kit before sequencing. TCRbeta amplicons were sequenced on an Illumina HiSeq 2500 with 250-bp paired-end reads. On the study's bioinformatics: Trimmomatic v0.33 was used to quality-trim the reads, and FLASH v1.2.11 was used to merge paired reads so that full CDR3 sequences could be recovered. V, D and J germline segments were assigned to the rearranged TCRbeta sequences using MiGEC v1.2.1b. Clonotype statistics and Shannon-Wiener diversity indices were calculated with VDJtools v1.0.0. Except for diversity analysis, only the 250 most abundant clonotypes of each sample were used in subsequent analyses to reduce sampling bias. TCRdb's own reprocessing of the public reads used fastp at Q25 and MiXCR and kept productive beta chains. Entries that share a CDR3 protein sequence are merged under the most common genes and DNA. The V and J calls here are based on TCRdb, not the publication. The sample table lists roughly 50,000 distinct CDR3 sequences, 70% to 85% of them with a count of one. Around 23% of the sample is in the top ten clones.

Notes on this clonotype: The specificity of this receptor is unknown. No base quality values were provided; no much bigger clone lies one nucleotide off.

This clonotype was obtained from a man in his forties or fifties with primary liver carcinoma and hepatitis B virus infection. Material: liver tumor tissue from sampling region 2. The cell subset or site label here, explained by the study, means: tumor region T2, inferior pole.

The nucleotide sequence is TGTGCCAGCAGATTGAGGGGCGGCGAGCAGTACTTC. Protein translation: CASRLRGGEQYF. The chain joins TRBV27 to TRBJ2-7; the D assignment is uncertain and may be TRBD1 or TRBD2, with 5 bases supporting each. From the germline V gene (reference sequence), CDR1 is MNHEY and CDR2 is SMNVEV. Measured from the cysteine to the phenylalanine, the CDR3 is 12 residues long. The entry retains the CDR3 DNA only, 36 bases that are in frame from base 1. V is pared back by 6 bases and J by 6 bases, with 12 bases lying between the germline termini.